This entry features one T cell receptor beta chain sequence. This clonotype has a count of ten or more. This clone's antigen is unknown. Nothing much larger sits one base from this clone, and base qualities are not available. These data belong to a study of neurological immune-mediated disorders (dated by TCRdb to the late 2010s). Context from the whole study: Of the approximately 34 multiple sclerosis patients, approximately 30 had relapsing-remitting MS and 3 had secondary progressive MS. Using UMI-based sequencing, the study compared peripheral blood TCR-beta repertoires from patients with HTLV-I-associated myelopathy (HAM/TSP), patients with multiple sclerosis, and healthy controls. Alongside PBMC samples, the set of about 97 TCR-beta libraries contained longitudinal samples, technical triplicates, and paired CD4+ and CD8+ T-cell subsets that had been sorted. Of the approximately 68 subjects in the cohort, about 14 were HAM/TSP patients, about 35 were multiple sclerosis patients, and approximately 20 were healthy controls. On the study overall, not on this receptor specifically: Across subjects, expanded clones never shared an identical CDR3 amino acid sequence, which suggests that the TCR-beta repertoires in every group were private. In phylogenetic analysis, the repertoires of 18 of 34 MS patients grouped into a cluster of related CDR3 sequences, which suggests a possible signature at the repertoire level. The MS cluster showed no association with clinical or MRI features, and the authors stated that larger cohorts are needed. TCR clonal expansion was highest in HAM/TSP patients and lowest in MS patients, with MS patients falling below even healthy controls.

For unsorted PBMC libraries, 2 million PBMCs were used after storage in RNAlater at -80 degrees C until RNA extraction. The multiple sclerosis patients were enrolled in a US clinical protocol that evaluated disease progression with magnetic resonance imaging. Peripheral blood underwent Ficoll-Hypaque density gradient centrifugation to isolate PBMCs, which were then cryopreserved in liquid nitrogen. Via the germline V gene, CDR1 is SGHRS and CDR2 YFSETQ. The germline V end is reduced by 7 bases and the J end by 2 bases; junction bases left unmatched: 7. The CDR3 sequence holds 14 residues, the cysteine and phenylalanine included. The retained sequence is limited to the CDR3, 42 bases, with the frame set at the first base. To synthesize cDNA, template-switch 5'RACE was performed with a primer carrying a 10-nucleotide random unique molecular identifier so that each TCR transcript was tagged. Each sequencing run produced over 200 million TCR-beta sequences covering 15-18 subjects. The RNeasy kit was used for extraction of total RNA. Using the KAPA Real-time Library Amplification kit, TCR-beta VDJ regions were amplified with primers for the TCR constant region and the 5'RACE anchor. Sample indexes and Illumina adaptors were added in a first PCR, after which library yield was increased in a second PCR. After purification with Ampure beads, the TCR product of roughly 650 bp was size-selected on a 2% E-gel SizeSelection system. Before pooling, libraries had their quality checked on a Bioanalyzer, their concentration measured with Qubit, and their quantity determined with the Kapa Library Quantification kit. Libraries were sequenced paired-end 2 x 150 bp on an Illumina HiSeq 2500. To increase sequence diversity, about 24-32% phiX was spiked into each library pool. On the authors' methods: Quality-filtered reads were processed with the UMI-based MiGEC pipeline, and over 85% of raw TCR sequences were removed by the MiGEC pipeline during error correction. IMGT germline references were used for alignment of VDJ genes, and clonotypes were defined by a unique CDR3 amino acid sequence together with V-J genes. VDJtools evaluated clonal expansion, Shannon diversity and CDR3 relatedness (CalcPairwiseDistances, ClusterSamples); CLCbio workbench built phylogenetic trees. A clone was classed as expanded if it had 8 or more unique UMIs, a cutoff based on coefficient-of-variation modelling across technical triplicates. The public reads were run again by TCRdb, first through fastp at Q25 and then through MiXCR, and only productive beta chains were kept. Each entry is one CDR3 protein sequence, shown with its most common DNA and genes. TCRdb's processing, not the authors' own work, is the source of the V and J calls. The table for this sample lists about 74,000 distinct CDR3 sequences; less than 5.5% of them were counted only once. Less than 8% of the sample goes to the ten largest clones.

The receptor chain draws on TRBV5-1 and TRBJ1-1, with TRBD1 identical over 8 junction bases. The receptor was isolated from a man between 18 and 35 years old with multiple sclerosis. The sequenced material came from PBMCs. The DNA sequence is TGCGCCAGCGGACGGGACAGGCCAAACACTGAAGCTTTCTTT. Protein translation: CASGRDRPNTEAFF.